This TCR beta chain was sequenced in a study of blood T cell repertoires in COVID-19. For the study at large: The origin of the acute and convalescent COVID-19 samples was the United States, Italy and Spain. The analysed material was cDNA or gDNA that came from T cells, B-cell-depleted T cells, or PBMCs.

CDR1 is LNHDA, CDR2 SQIVND, per germline (reference sequence). V was cut by 8 bases and J by 7 bases, with 12 bases left in between. The CDR3 is 12 residues long. Per the original data handling: Using reference gene primer amplification, nucleated cell counts were estimated. Sequencing used immunoSEQ multiplex PCR; TCRdb keeps in-frame clones, though not all of them. The DNA was the basis for D and trimming; V, J and clone size are from that table. The sample yields tens of thousands of clones, about three quarters seen once. This clone was detected ten times or more. At the DNA level, this CDR3 is encoded by other sequences in the same sample as well.

This chain links TRBV19 with TRBJ1-5, with D uncertain. Sequences were obtained from peripheral blood. This receptor was identified in a man between 45 and 60 years old with active or convalescent COVID-19. CDR3 loop: CASRGREQPQHF. CDR3 nucleotide sequence: TGTGCCAGTCGAGGGCGCGAGCAGCCCCAGCATTTT.